These 25 T cell receptor beta chains were sequenced from one sample in a study of control samples from healthy donors and cancer patients. Method: immunoSEQ multiplex PCR; TCRdb's copy keeps in-frame clones and lacks some. The sample has 160,000 or so clones, roughly 94% seen once; the top ten hold about 9.3%. Source material: blood. These receptors were taken from a middle-aged woman in good health.

The J gene is TRBJ2-2, the V gene TRBV29-1, with a weak D call TRBD1 (5 bases). V lost 1 base to trimming and J lost 7 bases, with 13 bases between them. This CDR3 is 14 amino acids long. The germline CDR1 and CDR2 sequences are SQVTM and ANQGSEA. In nucleotides, the CDR3 is TGCAGCGTTGAAGTAAGCAGGGTAGGCGGGGAGCTGTTTTTT. Its protein product is CSVEVSRVGGELFF.

The chain combines TRBV5-1 with TRBJ1-1; 10 bases fit TRBD1. The ends lost 4 bases at V and 0 bases at J; junction bases unmatched: 9. The CDR3 length is 17 residues. Germline V gene sequence: CDR1 SGHRS, CDR2 YFSETQ. CDR3 sequence: CASSRRQGAGMNTEAFF. Here the CDR3 DNA reads TGCGCCAGCAGCCGACGACAGGGGGCGGGCATGAACACTGAAGCTTTCTTT.

CDR3 residues: CASSPTRSYEQYF. Here the CDR3 DNA reads TGTGCCAGCTCACCAACCCGATCCTACGAGCAGTACTTC. The chain employs TRBV18 and TRBJ2-7; D gene unclear. This CDR3 has 13 amino acids. With 2 bases removed from V and 1 base from J, the gap between germline ends came to 6 bases. The germline V gene encodes CDR1 KGHSH and CDR2 LQKENI. The full variable domain, completed using reference TRBV18 and TRBJ2-7, is NAGVMQNPRHLVRRRGQEARLRCSPMKGHSHVYWYRQLPEEGLKFMVYLQKENIIDESGMPKERFSAEFPKEGPSILRIQQVVRGDSAAYFCASSPTRSYEQYFGPGTRLTVT.

The chain recombines TRBV9 with TRBJ1-3; possible D gene TRBD1, 6 bases. CDR1 and CDR2 from the germline V gene are SGDLS and YYNGEE. The CDR3 is 14 residues long. V lost 3 bases and J lost 4, with 11 bases in between. The chain's CDR3 is CASSASGTGNTIYF. The DNA for the CDR3 is TGTGCCAGCAGCGCGAGTGGGACAGGAAACACCATATATTTT.

The chain carries TRBV19 and TRBJ2-3, with 7 bases matching TRBD2. With 5 bases clipped from V and 5 bases from J, the junction kept 10 bases outside the gene matches. The germline gives CDR1 LNHDA, CDR2 SQIVND (reference sequence). The CDR3 totals 15 residues. CDR3 protein: CASSPRAGEGDTQYF. CDR3 sequence (DNA): TGTGCCAGTAGTCCCAGGGCGGGAGAGGGAGATACGCAGTATTTT.

This sequence joins TRBV5-1 and TRBJ1-6, with D maybe TRBD1 (5 bases). The CDR3 totals 16 residues. CDR1 is SGHRS, CDR2 YFSETQ, per germline. V was trimmed by 5 bases and J by 0 bases, leaving 12 bases between them. CDR3 protein: CASSVSGSSYNSPLHF. The CDR3 coding sequence is TGCGCCAGCAGTGTCTCAGGGAGCTCCTATAATTCACCCCTCCACTTT.

In nucleotides, the CDR3 is TGTGCCAGCAGTCAAAGACCGGGACAGGAGGCTGGCTACACCTTC. Its protein product is CASSQRPGQEAGYTF. The rearrangement joins TRBV6-2 or TRBV6-3 to TRBJ1-2; 8 bases map to TRBD1. J lost 7 bases, V lost 5 bases, and 12 bases had no gene match. Germline CDR1 and CDR2: MNHEY and SVGEGT. CDR3 length: 15 residues.

This rearrangement joins TRBV9 to TRBJ1-2; D may be TRBD1 (6 bases). This CDR3 has 13 amino acids. With 4 bases removed from V and 8 bases from J, the gap between germline ends came to 15 bases. CDR1 SGDLS and CDR2 YYNGEE come from the germline V gene. The CDR3 spells CASSQEGGYGYTF. In DNA, the CDR3 is TGTGCCAGCAGCCAGGAGGGGGGCTACGGCTACACCTTC. The full variable domain, rest sourced from reference TRBV9 and TRBJ1-2, is DSGVTQTPKHLITATGQRVTLRCSPRSGDLSVYWYQQSLDQGLQFLIQYYNGEERAKGNILERFSAQQFPDLHSELNLSSLELGDSALYFCASSQEGGYGYTFGSGTRLTVV.

This sequence joins TRBV5-1 and TRBJ1-6; D is unresolved. The CDR3 consists of 14 residues. The V gene's germline CDR1 is SGHRS and CDR2 YFSETQ. The ends were cut back, 0 bases at V and 7 bases at J, with 8 bases in the middle. CDR3 DNA sequence: TGCGCCAGCAGCTTGGGACGAGGCAATTCACCCCTCCACTTT. Protein sequence: CASSLGRGNSPLHF. Supplemented by reference TRBV5-1 and TRBJ1-6, the full variable domain reads KAGVTQTPRYLIKTRGQQVTLSCSPISGHRSVSWYQQTPGQGLQFLFEYFSETQRNKGNFPGRFSGRQFSNSRSEMNVSTLELGDSALYLCASSLGRGNSPLHFGNGTRLTVT.

The chain combines TRBV7-8 with TRBJ1-2; D is possibly TRBD1 (6 bases). CDR1 SGHVS and CDR2 FQNEAQ come from the germline V gene. V was shortened by 5 bases and J by 3 bases, with 13 bases between the two germline ends. This CDR3 is built from 14 residues. CDR3 nucleotide sequence: TGTGCCAGCAGCCAAGGGGGGGGGTACTATGGCTACACCTTC. The encoded protein is CASSQGGGYYGYTF.

This sequence joins TRBV6-2 or TRBV6-3 and TRBJ2-6, with D tentatively TRBD1 (6 bases). The CDR3 is 16 amino acids. The V and J ends lost 6 bases and 2 bases respectively, with 14 bases between them. Germline V gene lookup returns CDR1 MNHEY and CDR2 SVGEGT. The CDR3 is CASSLYNRAGANVLTF. The CDR3 DNA reads as TGTGCCAGCAGCCTATATAACAGGGCTGGGGCCAACGTCCTGACTTTC.

Worth noting for this clone: One end of the junction fails to match germline, which may point to a read error. The chain uses TRBV10-2 and TRBJ1-5, with D uncertain. Germline V gives CDR1 WSHSY, CDR2 SAAADI. There are 14 residues in the CDR3. The CDR3 DNA reads TGCGCCAGCAGCGAGTCTGGGAGAAATCAGCCCCAGCATTTT. This translates into CASSESGRNQPQHF.

In its sample, this clone was seen once. The CDR3 reads CSVPRSGSGELFF. CDR3 in DNA: TGCAGCGTCCCAAGGTCTGGGTCCGGGGAGCTGTTTTTT. The gene calls are TRBV29-1 and TRBJ2-2; unclear D gene. V was shortened by 6 bases and J by 6 bases, with 14 bases between the two germline ends. In germline, CDR1 is SQVTM, CDR2 ANQGSEA. The CDR3 runs 13 residues.

The V and J genes are TRBV7-2 and TRBJ1-1; possibly TRBD1 for D (5 bases). V lost 2 bases and J lost 1, with 11 bases in between. This CDR3 contains 15 residues. In germline, CDR1 is SGHTA, CDR2 FQGNSA. CDR3 sequence reads: CASSLTIGGNTEAFF. CDR3 nucleotides: TGTGCCAGCAGCTTAACTATCGGGGGGAACACTGAAGCTTTCTTT.

This clone was counted a single time. The chain is built from TRBV11-2 and TRBJ1-3; D not certain. Germline values: CDR1 SGHAT, CDR2 FQNNGV. The V and J ends lost 6 bases and 4 bases respectively, with 16 bases between them. This CDR3 has 15 residues. This CDR3 reads CASRSVRSRGNTIYF. Here the CDR3 DNA reads TGTGCCAGCAGGTCCGTCAGGAGCCGAGGAAACACCATATATTTT. Together with reference TRBV11-2 and TRBJ1-3, the CDR3 gives the full variable domain: EAGVAQSPRYKIIEKRQSVAFWCNPISGHATLYWYQQILGQGPKLLIQFQNNGVVDDSQLPKDRFSAERLKGVDSTLKIQPAKLEDSAVYLCASRSVRSRGNTIYFGEGSWLTVV.

The genes are TRBV4-1 and TRBJ1-2; 7 nucleotides agree with TRBD1. Germline trimming cut 4 bases from V and 4 bases from J; bases unmatched to any gene: 6. The CDR3 is 14 amino acids. The germline V gene encodes CDR1 MGHRA and CDR2 YSYEKL. This CDR3 is CASSLPDRSYGYTF. CDR3 sequence (DNA): TGCGCCAGCAGCCTACCGGACAGGAGCTATGGCTACACCTTC.

The V gene is TRBV6-2 or TRBV6-3, the J gene TRBJ2-5, with D tentatively TRBD2 (6 bases). Per the germline V gene, CDR1 is MNHEY and CDR2 is SVGEGT. CDR3 length: 14 amino acids. V shed 6 bases and J shed 6 bases, with 17 bases lying between them. CDR3 residues: CASSSPGRGKTQYF. CDR3 bases: TGTGCCAGCAGCTCGCCGGGACGGGGGAAGACCCAGTACTTC.

V is TRBV4-1 and J is TRBJ1-4; D gene ambiguous. This CDR3 has 15 amino acids. Trimming took off 0 bases at V and 10 bases at J, with 15 bases between the two ends. CDR1 MGHRA and CDR2 YSYEKL come from the germline V gene. The DNA for the CDR3 is TGCGCCAGCAGCCAAGATGGGAGACACCCTGTAAAACTGTTTTTT. This translates into CASSQDGRHPVKLFF.

The chain links TRBV20-1 to TRBJ2-1; D possibly matches TRBD1 or TRBD2 (6 bases each). V gave up 7 bases and J gave up 8 bases, with 12 bases separating them. The CDR3 contains 11 residues. Germline assignment: CDR1 DFQATT and CDR2 SNEGSKA (reference sequence). As DNA, the CDR3 is TGCAGTGGCCTCGGGGGCCATGAGCAGTTCTTC. This codes for CSGLGGHEQFF.

The V gene is TRBV5-6, the J gene TRBJ2-5; D not resolved. CDR1 and CDR2 (germline): SGHDT, YYEEEE. This CDR3 comprises 13 residues. With 4 bases removed from V and 5 bases from J, the gap between germline ends came to 12 bases. This CDR3 is CASSNSGPETQYF. CDR3 DNA sequence: TGTGCCAGCAGCAACTCAGGACCGGAGACCCAGTACTTC.

The chain has TRBV2 and TRBJ2-4, with 9 bases fitting TRBD2. Germline V gene sequence: CDR1 SNHLY, CDR2 FYNNEI. V lost 1 base, J lost 15 bases, and 7 bases stayed unmatched. The CDR3 has 13 residues. CDR3 bases: TGTGCCAGCAGTGAAGTGCGGGAGGGCCACCGGTACTTC. Its protein is CASSEVREGHRYF.

CDR3 sequence reads: CASSSTQGGTEAFF. CDR3 bases: TGTGCCAGCAGCTCTACCCAGGGGGGCACTGAAGCTTTCTTT. The V call is TRBV7-8, the J call TRBJ1-1, with 7 bases aligning to TRBD1. The CDR3 is 14 amino acids. V lost 4 bases to trimming and J lost 4 bases; unmatched junction nucleotides: 6. CDR1 SGHVS and CDR2 FQNEAQ come from the germline V gene. The full variable domain, completed using reference TRBV7-8 and TRBJ1-1, is GAGVSQSPRYKVAKRGQDVALRCDPISGHVSLFWYQQALGQGPEFLTYFQNEAQLDKSGLPSDRFFAERPEGSVSTLKIQRTQQEDSAVYLCASSSTQGGTEAFFGQGTRLTVV.

The chain is built from TRBV12-5 and TRBJ1-6; maybe TRBD1 (6 bases). Deletions cut 0 bases from V and 9 bases from J, with 15 bases between. The germline CDR1 and CDR2 sequences are LGHNT and FRNRAP. The CDR3 covers 16 residues. As DNA, the CDR3 is TGTGCTAGTGGTTTGGTAAGAGACGGCAGGGGTTCACCCCTCCACTTT. It is translated as CASGLVRDGRGSPLHF.

This clone was picked up one time. CDR3 loop: CASSPVLGSANEKLFF. CDR3 sequence (DNA): TGTGCCAGCTCACCGGTTTTGGGCTCGGCTAATGAAAAACTGTTTTTT. The V and J genes are TRBV18 and TRBJ1-4, with D uncertain. The CDR3 is made up of 16 amino acids. Trimming removed 3 bases from V and 3 bases from J, with 14 bases in between. The germline V gene has CDR1 KGHSH and CDR2 LQKENI.

CDR3 sequence (DNA): TGTGCCAGCAGTTTATTAGGGGGCGCCGGCGCTTTCTTT. As protein: CASSLLGGAGAFF. The chain links TRBV28 to TRBJ1-1, with 7 bases identical to TRBD1. This CDR3 comprises 13 residues. Per the germline V gene, CDR1 is MDHEN and CDR2 is SYDVKM. With V trimmed by 1 base and J by 11 bases, 7 bases remained unmatched.